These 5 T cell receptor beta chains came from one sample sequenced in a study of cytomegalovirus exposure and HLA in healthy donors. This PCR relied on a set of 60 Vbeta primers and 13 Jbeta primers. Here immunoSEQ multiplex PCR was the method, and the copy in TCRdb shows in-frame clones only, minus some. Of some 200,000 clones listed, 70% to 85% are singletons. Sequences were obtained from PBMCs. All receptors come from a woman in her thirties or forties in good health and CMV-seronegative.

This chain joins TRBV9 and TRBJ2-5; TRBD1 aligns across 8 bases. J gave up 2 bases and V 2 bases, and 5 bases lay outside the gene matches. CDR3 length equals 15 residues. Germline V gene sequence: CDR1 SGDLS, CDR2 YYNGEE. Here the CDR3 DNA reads TGTGCCAGCAGCGTTCGGACAGGGTGGCAAGAGACCCAGTACTTC. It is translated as CASSVRTGWQETQYF.

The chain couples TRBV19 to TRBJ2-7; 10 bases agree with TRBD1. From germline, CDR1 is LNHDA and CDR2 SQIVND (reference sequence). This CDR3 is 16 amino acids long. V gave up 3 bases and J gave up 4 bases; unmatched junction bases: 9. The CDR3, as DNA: TGTGCCAGTAGTATCGGGACCGGGACAGGGGTGTACGAGCAGTACTTC. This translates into CASSIGTGTGVYEQYF.

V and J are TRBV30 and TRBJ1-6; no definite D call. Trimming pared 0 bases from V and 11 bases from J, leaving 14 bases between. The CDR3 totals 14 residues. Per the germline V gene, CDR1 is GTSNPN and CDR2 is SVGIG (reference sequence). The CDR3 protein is CAWSVGGRRPPLHF. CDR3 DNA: TGTGCCTGGAGTGTAGGAGGTAGAAGACCACCCCTCCACTTT. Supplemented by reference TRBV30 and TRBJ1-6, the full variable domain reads SQTIHQWPATLVQPVGSPLSLECTVEGTSNPNLYWYRQAAGRGLQLLFYSVGIGQISSEVPQNLSASRPQDRQFILSSKKLLLSDSGFYLCAWSVGGRRPPLHFGNGTRLTVT.

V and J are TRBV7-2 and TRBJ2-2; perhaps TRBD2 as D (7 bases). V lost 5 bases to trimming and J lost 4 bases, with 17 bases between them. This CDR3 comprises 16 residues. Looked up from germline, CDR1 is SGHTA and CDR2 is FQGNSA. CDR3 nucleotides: TGTGCCAGCAGCGTCCCGGGGGGCCGCCTCACCGGGGAGCTGTTTTTT. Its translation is CASSVPGGRLTGELFF.

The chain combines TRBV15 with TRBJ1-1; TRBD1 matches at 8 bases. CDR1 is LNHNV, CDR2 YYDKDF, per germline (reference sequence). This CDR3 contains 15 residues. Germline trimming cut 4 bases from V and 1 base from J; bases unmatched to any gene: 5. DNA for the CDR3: TGTGCCACCAGCATAAGAGGACAGGGGAACACTGAAGCTTTCTTT. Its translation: CATSIRGQGNTEAFF.